This TCR beta chain came from a study of T cells in Graves' hyperthyroidism and ophthalmopathy. Amplified TCR beta CDR3 regions came from RNA transcripts. HTBI primers were used for first-round RT-PCR of the TCR CDR3. Using its own MiXCR run on the multiplex PCR reads, TCRdb lists one record per CDR3 protein. The sample lists some 500,000 distinct CDR3 sequences; roughly an eighth were seen once. The table lists this clonotype with many counts. Germline CDR1 and CDR2: MNHNS and SASEGT. The V gene lost 4 bases and the J gene lost 0 bases, with 9 bases spanning the gap. This CDR3 contains 14 residues. The sequence was obtained from a woman younger than 30 with Graves' hyperthyroidism. The V call is TRBV6-1, the J call TRBJ1-2; D gene unclear. The sample comprised blood. CDR3 loop: CASSADPSNYGYTF. In DNA, the CDR3 is TGTGCCAGCAGTGCAGACCCTTCTAACTATGGCTACACCTTC.